The clone carrying this T cell receptor (beta chain) was seen at least ten times. Its specificity is unknown. Time point: newly diagnosed GD, antithyroid drugs for less than 3 months. PBMC RNA served as the TCR library source. The record originates from a study of regulatory T cells in long-lasting Graves disease. Whole-study findings and limits: Small numbers of samples may have cut accuracy.

The CDR3 has 16 residues. Trimming stripped 5 bases from V and 4 bases from J, with 18 bases between. CDR1 SGHAT and CDR2 FQDESV come from the germline V gene (reference sequence). With iRepertoire HTBI primers and Arm-PCR of CDR3 regions, TCR beta libraries were built. Authors' data handling: Identification across samples found some 60 TRBV and 12 to 15 TRBJ segments. TCRdb re-analysed the multiplex PCR reads in MiXCR, keeping a single row per CDR3 protein. The V and J calls were not made by the authors but by TCRdb's processing. The sample comprises hundreds of thousands of distinct CDR3 sequences, 16% of which are singletons, and roughly 25% rests with the top ten. The sample also formed part of further work on T cells in Graves' hyperthyroidism and ophthalmopathy. That source notes: Lactation, pregnancy, other autoimmune disease or uncontrolled infection led to exclusion of patients. The HTBI primer set drove a first-round RT-PCR of the TCR CDR3.

V gene TRBV11-1 combines with J gene TRBJ1-5, with D tentatively TRBD1 (5 bases). The input for sequencing was peripheral blood mononuclear cells (PBMCs), taken at new diagnosis, from a patient treated with antithyroid drugs. The sequence came from a woman aged 35-65 years with Graves disease. The CDR3 sequence is CASSQGTGRINQPQHF. CDR3 nucleotides: TGTGCCAGCAGCCAAGGGACCGGGCGGATTAATCAGCCCCAGCATTTT.